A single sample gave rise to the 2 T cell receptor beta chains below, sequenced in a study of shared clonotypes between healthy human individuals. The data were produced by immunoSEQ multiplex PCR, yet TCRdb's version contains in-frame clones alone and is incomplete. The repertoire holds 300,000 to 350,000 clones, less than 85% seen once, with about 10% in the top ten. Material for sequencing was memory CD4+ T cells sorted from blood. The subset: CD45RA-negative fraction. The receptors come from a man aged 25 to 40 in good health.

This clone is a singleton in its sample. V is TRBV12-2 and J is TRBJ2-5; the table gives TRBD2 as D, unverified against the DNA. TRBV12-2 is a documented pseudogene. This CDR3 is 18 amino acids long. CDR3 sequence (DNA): TGTGCAAGTCGAATAGGGTTTCTGTGTTCAACCCGGGGGGAGACCCAGTACTTC. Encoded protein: CASRIGFLCSTRGETQYF.

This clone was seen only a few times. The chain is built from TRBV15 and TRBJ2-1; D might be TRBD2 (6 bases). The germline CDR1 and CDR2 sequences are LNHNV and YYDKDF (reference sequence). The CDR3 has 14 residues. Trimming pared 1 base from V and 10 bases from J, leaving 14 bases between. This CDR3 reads CATSRAGGRMEQFF. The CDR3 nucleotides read TGTGCCACCAGCAGAGCCGGGGGAAGAATGGAGCAGTTCTTC.